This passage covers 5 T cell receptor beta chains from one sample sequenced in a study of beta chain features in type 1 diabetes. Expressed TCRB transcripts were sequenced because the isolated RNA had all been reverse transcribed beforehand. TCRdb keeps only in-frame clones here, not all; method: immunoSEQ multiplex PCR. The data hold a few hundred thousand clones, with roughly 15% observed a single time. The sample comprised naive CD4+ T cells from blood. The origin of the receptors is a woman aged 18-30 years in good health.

The DNA for the CDR3 is TGTGCCAGCAGCTTGGCGGAGGCGCGGACAGATACGCAGTATTTT. It is translated as CASSLAEARTDTQYF. The chain couples TRBV7-9 to TRBJ2-3; possible D gene TRBD2, 5 bases. Germline lookup yields CDR1 SEHNR and CDR2 FQNEAQ (reference sequence). V was clipped by 3 bases and J by 3 bases, with 13 bases between them. The CDR3 length is 15 residues.

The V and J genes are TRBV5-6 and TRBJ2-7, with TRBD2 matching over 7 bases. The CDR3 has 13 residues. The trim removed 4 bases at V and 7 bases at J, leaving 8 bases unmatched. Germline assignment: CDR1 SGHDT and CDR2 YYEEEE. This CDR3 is CASSRDFGGEQYF. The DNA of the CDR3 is TGTGCCAGCAGCCGGGACTTCGGGGGGGAGCAGTACTTC.

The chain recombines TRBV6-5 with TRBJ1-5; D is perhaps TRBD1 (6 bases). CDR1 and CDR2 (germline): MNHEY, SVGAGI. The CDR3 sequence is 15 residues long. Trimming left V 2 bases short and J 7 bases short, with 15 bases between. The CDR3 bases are TGTGCCAGCAGTTACGAGGGGGGGCTGGGGCAGCCCCAGCATTTT. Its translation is CASSYEGGLGQPQHF.

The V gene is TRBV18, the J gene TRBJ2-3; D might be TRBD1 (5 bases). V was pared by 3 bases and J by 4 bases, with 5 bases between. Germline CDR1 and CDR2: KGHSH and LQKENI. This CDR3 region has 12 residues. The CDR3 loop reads CASSPTADTQYF. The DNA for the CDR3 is TGTGCCAGCTCACCGACAGCAGATACGCAGTATTTT.

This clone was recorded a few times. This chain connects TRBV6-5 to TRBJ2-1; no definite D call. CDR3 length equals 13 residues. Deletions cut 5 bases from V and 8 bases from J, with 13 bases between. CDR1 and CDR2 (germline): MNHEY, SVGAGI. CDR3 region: CASSRPLRDEQFF. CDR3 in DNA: TGTGCCAGCAGTCGTCCTCTCCGGGATGAGCAGTTCTTC.